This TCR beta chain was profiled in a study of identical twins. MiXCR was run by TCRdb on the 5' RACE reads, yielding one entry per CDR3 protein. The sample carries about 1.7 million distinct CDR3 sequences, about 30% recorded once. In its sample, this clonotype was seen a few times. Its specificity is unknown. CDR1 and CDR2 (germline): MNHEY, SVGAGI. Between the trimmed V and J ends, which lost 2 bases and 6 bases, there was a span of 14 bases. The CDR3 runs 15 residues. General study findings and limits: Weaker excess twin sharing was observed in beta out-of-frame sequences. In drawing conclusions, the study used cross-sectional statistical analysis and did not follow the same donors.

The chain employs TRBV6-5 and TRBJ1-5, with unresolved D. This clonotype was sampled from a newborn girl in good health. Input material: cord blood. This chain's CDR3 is CASSYLLPVGQPQHF. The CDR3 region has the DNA TGTGCCAGCAGTTACCTTCTCCCCGTGGGTCAGCCCCAGCATTTT.